This T cell receptor (beta chain) was found in a study of T cells in Graves' hyperthyroidism and ophthalmopathy. Deletions cut 0 bases from V and 1 base from J, with 4 bases between. CDR1 and CDR2 from the germline V gene are SGHRS and YFSETQ. The CDR3 is 14 amino acids. The study based diagnoses on clinical symptoms, serum thyroxine and TRAb, thyroid ultrasound and orbital computed tomography. What was amplified from RNA transcripts were TCR beta CDR3 regions. Primed by the HTBI set, a first-round RT-PCR was run on the TCR CDR3. TCRdb re-called the multiplex PCR reads through MiXCR, storing one row per CDR3 protein. This table has about 680,000 distinct CDR3 sequences, roughly a third appearing once. This clonotype was seen only a few times.

The chain is built from TRBV5-1 and TRBJ2-2; D gene uncertain. Source material: blood. This receptor was taken from a woman aged 40-49 years with Graves' hyperthyroidism. This CDR3 is CASSLDVNTGELFF. CDR3 nucleotides: TGCGCCAGCAGCTTGGACGTGAACACCGGGGAGCTGTTTTTT.